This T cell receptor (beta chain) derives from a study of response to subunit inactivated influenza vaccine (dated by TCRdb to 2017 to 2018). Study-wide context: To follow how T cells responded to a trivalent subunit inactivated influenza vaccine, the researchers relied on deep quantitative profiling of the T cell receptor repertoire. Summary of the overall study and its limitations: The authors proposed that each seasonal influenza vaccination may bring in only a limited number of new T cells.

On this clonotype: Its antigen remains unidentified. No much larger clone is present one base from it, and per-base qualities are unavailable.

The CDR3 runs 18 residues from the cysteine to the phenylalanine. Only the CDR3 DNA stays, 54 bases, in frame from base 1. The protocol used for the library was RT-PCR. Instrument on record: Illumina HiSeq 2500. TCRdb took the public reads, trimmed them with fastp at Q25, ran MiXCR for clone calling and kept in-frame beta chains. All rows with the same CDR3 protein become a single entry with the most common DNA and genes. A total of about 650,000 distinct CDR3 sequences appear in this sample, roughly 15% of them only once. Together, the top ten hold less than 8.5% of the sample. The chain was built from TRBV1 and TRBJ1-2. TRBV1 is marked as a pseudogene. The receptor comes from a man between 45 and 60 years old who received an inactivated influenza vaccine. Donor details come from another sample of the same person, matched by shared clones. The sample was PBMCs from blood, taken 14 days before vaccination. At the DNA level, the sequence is TGCACCAGCAGCCAAGAAGGTCAGGGGAGCTGCGGGACCTATGGCTACACCTTC. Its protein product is CTSSQEGQGSCGTYGYTF.